The 20 T cell receptor beta chains below were found in one sample sequenced in a study of STAT5B mutations in CD4+ large granular lymphocyte leukemia. Only in-frame clones appear in the TCRdb table, and some are missing; sequencing was by immunoSEQ multiplex PCR. The sample lists tens of thousands of clones; 60% to 80% were seen once. What was sequenced was CD4+ T cells from blood buffy coats. These receptors were collected from a human donor in good health.

The chain employs TRBV7-8 and TRBJ2-7; 7 bases are a match to TRBD2. The germline V gene encodes CDR1 SGHVS and CDR2 FQNEAQ. The CDR3 consists of 18 residues. V shed 3 bases and J 0 bases; nucleotides not matched to a gene: 14. CDR3 coding DNA: TGTGCCAGCAGCTTCGCGGGGCGTGGAGCGGGGAGCTCCTACGAGCAGTACTTC. It specifies CASSFAGRGAGSSYEQYF.

V and J are TRBV15 and TRBJ1-3; D uncertain. The CDR3 consists of 15 residues. CDR1 and CDR2 from the germline V gene are LNHNV and YYDKDF (reference sequence). Trimming removed 1 base from V and 7 bases from J, with 14 bases in between. The chain's CDR3 is CATSRGSGLWNTIYF. In nucleotides, the CDR3 is TGTGCCACCAGCAGAGGTTCGGGGTTGTGGAACACCATATATTTT.

The count of this clone is one. The chain has TRBV7-6 and TRBJ2-5; D is unclear. The CDR3 is 12 residues long. Germline V gene data show CDR1 as SGHVS and CDR2 as FNYEAQ. Trimming took 2 bases from V and 5 from J, leaving 6 bases between them. The CDR3 loop reads CASSLIWETQYF. CDR3 DNA: TGTGCCAGCAGCTTAATTTGGGAGACCCAGTACTTC.

The chain links TRBV19 to TRBJ1-1; the D gene is possibly TRBD1 (6 bases). Germline V gives CDR1 LNHDA, CDR2 SQIVND (reference sequence). The CDR3 is made up of 13 amino acids. V dropped 8 bases and J dropped 4 bases, with 14 bases sitting between them. CDR3 bases: TGTGCCAGTGTTGGGGGGGCCCGCACTGAAGCTTTCTTT. Its protein product is CASVGGARTEAFF.

This rearrangement joins TRBV5-6 to TRBJ2-1; weak D call: TRBD2 (6 bases). The CDR3 is 14 residues long. With 1 base removed from V and 3 bases from J, the gap between germline ends came to 8 bases. From germline, CDR1 is SGHDT and CDR2 YYEEEE. The CDR3 DNA follows: TGTGCCAGCAGCTTGCTGGGGGGCTACAATGAGCAGTTCTTC. Translating it yields CASSLLGGYNEQFF. Full variable domain (missing parts from reference TRBV5-6 and TRBJ2-1): DAGVTQSPTHLIKTRGQQVTLRCSPKSGHDTVSWYQQALGQGPQFIFQYYEEEERQRGNFPDRFSGHQFPNYSSELNVNALLLGDSALYLCASSLLGGYNEQFFGPGTRLTVL.

This clone came up a few times. The V and J genes are TRBV2 and TRBJ1-5, with D possibly matching TRBD1 (6 bases). Trimming shortened V by 2 bases and J by 4 bases, and 12 bases separated the two germline ends. The CDR3 covers 15 residues. CDR1 is SNHLY, CDR2 FYNNEI, per germline. Here the CDR3 reads CASSEFGQSNQPQHF. The CDR3 nucleotides read TGTGCCAGCAGTGAATTTGGACAGTCAAATCAGCCCCAGCATTTT.

The chain links TRBV7-9 to TRBJ1-4; 8 bases map to TRBD1. Germline loops: CDR1 SEHNR, CDR2 FQNEAQ (reference sequence). The CDR3 is 14 amino acids. Unmatched junction bases numbered 6, after V lost 5 bases and J lost 7 bases. Here the CDR3 reads CASSLQGAVEKLFF. CDR3 nucleotides: TGTGCCAGCAGCCTCCAGGGGGCGGTTGAAAAACTGTTTTTT.

This clone was counted a few times. CDR3 nucleotide sequence: TGTGCCATCAGTCGACAGGGTTTTTTTTCACCCCTCCACTTT. Protein: CAISRQGFFSPLHF. This chain uses TRBV10-3 with TRBJ1-6; 7 bases map to TRBD1. The ends lost 5 bases at V and 9 bases at J; junction bases unmatched: 7. The germline V gene encodes CDR1 ENHRY and CDR2 SYGVKD. The CDR3 sequence is 14 residues long.

The V and J genes are TRBV11-1 and TRBJ2-7, with 8 bases aligning to TRBD1. The germline V gene encodes CDR1 SGHAT and CDR2 FQDESV (reference sequence). This CDR3 has 16 residues. Germline trimming cut 5 bases from V and 0 bases from J; bases unmatched to any gene: 9. CDR3 sequence: CASSLSETGVSYEQYF. CDR3 DNA: TGTGCCAGCAGCCTTAGTGAGACAGGGGTCTCCTACGAGCAGTACTTC.

The chain recombines TRBV11-3 with TRBJ1-3, with 8 bases aligning to TRBD1. This CDR3 is 16 amino acids long. V gave up 5 bases and J gave up 0 bases; unmatched junction bases: 6. Germline V gives CDR1 SGHNT, CDR2 YENEEA. CDR3 DNA sequence: TGTGCCAGCAGCATTGGGACAGGCCGCTCTGGAAACACCATATATTTT. It codes for CASSIGTGRSGNTIYF.

The V and J genes are TRBV5-1 and TRBJ2-5; 11 nucleotides agree with TRBD2. The junction had 2 bases not matched to a gene; V was cut back by 7 bases and J by 3 bases. The CDR3 covers 13 residues. The germline V gene has CDR1 SGHRS and CDR2 YFSETQ. The CDR3 spells CASRSGGEETQYF. In DNA form, the CDR3 reads TGCGCCAGCCGTAGCGGGGGGGAAGAGACCCAGTACTTC.

The chain uses TRBV10-1 and TRBJ1-1, with a weak D call TRBD1 (5 bases). From germline, CDR1 is WNHNN and CDR2 SYGVQD (reference sequence). The CDR3 runs to 15 residues. V was trimmed by 8 bases and J by 4 bases, leaving 20 bases between them. CDR3 amino acids: CASQLRDPEGTEAFF. CDR3 bases: TGCGCCAGCCAGCTCAGGGACCCGGAGGGCACTGAAGCTTTCTTT.

The chain joins TRBV10-2 to TRBJ2-3; 11 bases are shared with TRBD2. Per germline, CDR1 WSHSY and CDR2 SAAADI. The CDR3 spans 14 residues. J gave up 3 bases and V 4 bases, and 0 bases lay outside the gene matches. CDR3 loop: CASSVAGGTDTQYF. The CDR3, as DNA: TGCGCCAGCAGTGTAGCGGGGGGGACAGATACGCAGTATTTT.

The chain links TRBV18 to TRBJ1-1; TRBD1 aligns across 7 bases. Germline-derived CDR1 and CDR2 are KGHSH and LQKENI. V was pared by 3 bases and J by 1 base, with 8 bases of the junction left unmatched. The CDR3 runs 16 residues. In DNA, the CDR3 is TGTGCCAGCTCACCCCGACAGGGTGGAACGAACACTGAAGCTTTCTTT. This codes for CASSPRQGGTNTEAFF.

The V gene is TRBV7-2, the J gene TRBJ2-3; 11 bases line up with TRBD2. Germline V lookup: CDR1 SGHTA, CDR2 FQGNSA. Losses at the gene ends were 5 bases for V and 4 bases for J; bases not matched to a gene: 8. CDR3 size: 16 residues. CDR3 residues: CASSALAGAGPDTQYF. The CDR3, as DNA: TGTGCCAGCAGCGCACTAGCGGGGGCGGGTCCAGATACGCAGTATTTT. Complete variable domain (other parts from reference TRBV7-2 and TRBJ2-3): GAGVSQSPSNKVTEKGKDVELRCDPISGHTALYWYRQSLGQGLEFLIYFQGNSAPDKSGLPSDRFSAERTGGSVSTLTIQRTQQEDSAVYLCASSALAGAGPDTQYFGPGTRLTVL.

This chain uses TRBV29-1 with TRBJ1-2; 7 bases map to TRBD1. V lost 3 bases and J lost 2; bases outside the gene matches: 6. The germline gives CDR1 SQVTM, CDR2 ANQGSEA. The CDR3 runs to 14 residues. The CDR3 loop reads CSVDPGGRNYGYTF. CDR3 DNA: TGCAGCGTTGACCCAGGGGGGAGGAACTATGGCTACACCTTC. Full variable domain (missing parts from reference TRBV29-1 and TRBJ1-2): SAVISQKPSRDICQRGTSLTIQCQVDSQVTMMFWYRQQPGQSLTLIATANQGSEATYESGFVIDKFPISRPNLTFSTLTVSNMSPEDSSIYLCSVDPGGRNYGYTFGSGTRLTVV.

CDR3 nucleotides: TGTGCCAGCTCACCACCGGTTTCACAGGGACGCTACGAGCAGTACTTC. Translation: CASSPPVSQGRYEQYF. The chain couples TRBV18 to TRBJ2-7, with TRBD1 as a possible D gene (6 bases). The V gene's germline CDR1 is KGHSH and CDR2 LQKENI. The CDR3 spans 16 residues. V lost 0 bases, J lost 3 bases, and 15 bases lay in between. Full variable domain (rest looked up from reference TRBV18 and TRBJ2-7): NAGVMQNPRHLVRRRGQEARLRCSPMKGHSHVYWYRQLPEEGLKFMVYLQKENIIDESGMPKERFSAEFPKEGPSILRIQQVVRGDSAAYFCASSPPVSQGRYEQYFGPGTRLTVT.

The rearrangement joins TRBV7-3 to TRBJ2-3, with D tentatively TRBD2 (5 bases). The CDR3 length is 14 residues. V was shortened by 1 base and J by 0 bases, with 5 bases between the two germline ends. CDR1 SGHTA and CDR2 FQGTGA come from the germline V gene. The DNA for the CDR3 is TGTGCCAGCAGCTTAATAGCGAGCACAGATACGCAGTATTTT. Its protein product is CASSLIASTDTQYF.

DNA for the CDR3: TGTGCCAGCAGCTTAGTTGGGGGCGATGGCTACACCTTC. Protein sequence: CASSLVGGDGYTF. The chain couples TRBV7-2 to TRBJ1-2; perhaps TRBD1 as D (6 bases). The V and J ends lost 1 base and 6 bases respectively, with 9 bases between them. Germline V gene data show CDR1 as SGHTA and CDR2 as FQGNSA. The CDR3 covers 13 residues.

This chain joins TRBV5-1 and TRBJ2-1, with unresolved D. CDR1 and CDR2 (germline): SGHRS, YFSETQ. This CDR3 region has 14 residues. V lost 1 base and J 1 base, leaving 6 bases between the germline ends. The CDR3, as DNA: TGCGCCAGCAGCTTGTTGGGATCCTACAATGAGCAGTTCTTC. It codes for CASSLLGSYNEQFF.